Below, 10 T cell receptor beta chains from the same sample are listed, as sequenced in a study of control samples from healthy donors and cancer patients. The table came from immunoSEQ multiplex PCR; TCRdb's copy has only in-frame clones and leaves some out. This sample yields about 120,000 clones, of which over 75% are seen a single time; roughly 2.8% belongs to the top ten. Specimen: blood. These receptors all stem from a man in his 60s in good health.

V is TRBV5-1 and J is TRBJ1-1; D possibly corresponds to TRBD1 (6 bases). Trimming pared 1 base from V and 2 bases from J, leaving 12 bases between. CDR1 is SGHRS and CDR2 is YFSETQ in the germline V gene. The CDR3 spans 15 residues. The CDR3 reads CASSLQTDRNTEAFF. The CDR3 DNA sequence: TGCGCCAGCAGCTTGCAGACGGACAGAAACACTGAAGCTTTCTTT.

V and J are TRBV30 and TRBJ1-2, with D unclear. The CDR3 loop spans 13 amino acids. Looked up from germline, CDR1 is GTSNPN and CDR2 is SVGIG (reference sequence). The V end was cut by 2 bases, the J end by 4 bases, with 11 bases between. The CDR3 loop is CAWSSGRVYGYTF. The CDR3 DNA sequence: TGTGCCTGGAGTAGTGGCAGAGTCTATGGCTACACCTTC.

The chain joins TRBV28 to TRBJ2-2; 9 bases line up with TRBD1. The V segment lost 5 bases and the J segment 5 bases; nucleotides outside the gene matches: 6. This CDR3 has 15 amino acids. Germline CDR1 reads MDHEN; CDR2 reads SYDVKM. CDR3 residues: CASSTSGTGTGELFF. Written as DNA, the CDR3 is TGTGCCAGCAGTACATCTGGGACAGGGACCGGGGAGCTGTTTTTT.

The chain employs TRBV18 and TRBJ2-7, with D possibly matching TRBD1 (6 bases). CDR1 and CDR2 from the germline V gene are KGHSH and LQKENI. The CDR3 spans 16 residues. The V gene lost 2 bases and the J gene lost 3 bases, with 17 bases spanning the gap. The DNA of the CDR3 is TGTGCCAGCTCACCAATACAGACAGGCCCCTACTACGAGCAGTACTTC. Translating gives CASSPIQTGPYYEQYF.

With regard to this clone: A read error may account for a junction end that differs from germline. CDR3 region: CASSEGQGPDVF. Here the CDR3 DNA reads TGCGCCAGCAGCGAGGGACAGGGCCCTGATGTCTTC. The chain uses TRBV5-1 and TRBJ1-2; 9 bases map to TRBD1. CDR3 size: 12 residues. Germline V CDR1 and CDR2: SGHRS, YFSETQ.

This clone occurred a few times. The chain is built from TRBV12-3 or TRBV12-4 and TRBJ1-1; D is uncertain. CDR3 length: 13 residues. Deletions cut 1 base from V and 4 bases from J, with 7 bases between. CDR3 sequence reads: CASSLDVSTEAFF. DNA of the CDR3: TGTGCCAGCAGTTTAGACGTGAGCACTGAAGCTTTCTTT.

This chain joins TRBV18 and TRBJ2-1, with a possible D match to TRBD1 (6 bases). Trimming took off 1 base at V and 8 bases at J, with 12 bases between the two ends. The CDR3 length is 14 residues. CDR1 is KGHSH and CDR2 is LQKENI in the germline V gene. CDR3 DNA sequence: TGTGCCAGCTCACCACGGGTCGAGGGGGATGAGCAGTTCTTC. Amino acid sequence: CASSPRVEGDEQFF.

The chain has TRBV3-1 (or the pseudogene TRBV3-2) and TRBJ1-4; D ambiguous. Germline CDR1 reads LGHDT; CDR2 reads YNNKEL (reference sequence). The CDR3 has 16 amino acids. V dropped 2 bases and J dropped 5 bases, with 15 bases sitting between them. The CDR3 loop reads CASSQMASGSNEKLFF. CDR3 nucleotide sequence: TGTGCCAGCAGCCAAATGGCCAGCGGATCCAATGAAAAACTGTTTTTT.

The genes are TRBV20-1 and TRBJ1-1; D remains ambiguous. V was trimmed by 3 bases and J by 0 bases, leaving 14 bases between them. The V gene's germline CDR1 is DFQATT and CDR2 SNEGSKA (reference sequence). The CDR3 is 15 residues long. The CDR3 DNA follows: TGCAGTGCTAGTCTGAGGGTTTTGATGAACACTGAAGCTTTCTTT. Residues: CSASLRVLMNTEAFF.

The chain uses TRBV5-1 and TRBJ2-2; D possibly matches TRBD1 or TRBD2 (5 bases each). The germline V gene encodes CDR1 SGHRS and CDR2 YFSETQ. The V gene lost 3 bases and the J gene lost 5 bases, with 14 bases spanning the gap. The CDR3 contains 15 residues. As DNA, the CDR3 is TGCGCCAGCAGCTCCATGGGGGATCTTACCGGGGAGCTGTTTTTT. This codes for CASSSMGDLTGELFF.